This T cell receptor beta chain stems from a study of CD8 T cells in Susac syndrome. Germline CDR1 reads SGHRS; CDR2 reads YFSETQ. The CDR3 has 15 amino acids. The germline V and J ends were trimmed by 4 bases and 0 bases, with 14 bases remaining between them. Study conclusions and caveats: The study's TCR sequencing and HLA analysis drew on a certain number of individuals. That number was acknowledged as relatively small.

An input of about 0.5 to 1 ug of RNA was subjected to reverse transcription using random hexamers. Coverage of TCR beta CDR3 amplification by immunoSEQ multiplex PCR extended to 54 Vbeta and 13 Jbeta. TCRdb recomputed calls from the immunoSEQ multiplex PCR reads with MiXCR, one row per CDR3 protein. Here the sample spans more than 120,000 distinct CDR3 sequences, approximately 93% being singletons. As for this clonotype: Its antigen is not known.

It was healthy donors who served as the controls, matched for age and sex. TEMRA cells were FACS-enriched, with CD8+ and CD4+ T cells isolated negatively. V usage is TRBV5-1 and J usage is TRBJ2-7; D remains unclear. The clonotype originates from a human donor in good health. The sample was CD4+ T cells from PBMCs. Here the CDR3 DNA reads TGCGCCAGCAGCCCACGACGACCTCCCTCCTACGAGCAGTACTTC. Protein product: CASSPRRPPSYEQYF.